Sequencing of this TCR beta chain was carried out in a study of Graves' ophthalmopathy and Graves' hyperthyroidism. Study as a whole: Before any treatment, peripheral blood was taken at the initial diagnosis.

PBMCs were isolated by Ficoll-Paque density gradient centrifugation, using 7.5 to 10 ml of fresh peripheral blood as the starting material. TCR beta CDR3 regions were amplified from RNA transcripts. RT-PCR was first run with HTBI primers, then multiplex PCR in a second round. TCRdb independently ran MiXCR on the multiplex PCR reads; one entry per CDR3 protein. The top ten hold 7.1% of the sample, which has 680,000 or so distinct CDR3 sequences, about a fifth seen once. Ten or more counts support this clonotype. V gave up 6 bases and J gave up 1 base, with 9 bases separating them. The CDR3 length is 13 residues. The germline CDR1 and CDR2 sequences are SGHTA and FQGNSA.

The receptor was isolated from a young woman with stable Graves' hyperthyroidism. Some clones in this sample may be carry-over from other donors' samples. Sequenced input: peripheral blood. The J gene is TRBJ1-1, the V gene TRBV7-2; D ambiguous. The CDR3: CASSLWTNTEAFF. The CDR3 bases are TGTGCCAGCAGTTTGTGGACGAACACTGAAGCTTTCTTT.